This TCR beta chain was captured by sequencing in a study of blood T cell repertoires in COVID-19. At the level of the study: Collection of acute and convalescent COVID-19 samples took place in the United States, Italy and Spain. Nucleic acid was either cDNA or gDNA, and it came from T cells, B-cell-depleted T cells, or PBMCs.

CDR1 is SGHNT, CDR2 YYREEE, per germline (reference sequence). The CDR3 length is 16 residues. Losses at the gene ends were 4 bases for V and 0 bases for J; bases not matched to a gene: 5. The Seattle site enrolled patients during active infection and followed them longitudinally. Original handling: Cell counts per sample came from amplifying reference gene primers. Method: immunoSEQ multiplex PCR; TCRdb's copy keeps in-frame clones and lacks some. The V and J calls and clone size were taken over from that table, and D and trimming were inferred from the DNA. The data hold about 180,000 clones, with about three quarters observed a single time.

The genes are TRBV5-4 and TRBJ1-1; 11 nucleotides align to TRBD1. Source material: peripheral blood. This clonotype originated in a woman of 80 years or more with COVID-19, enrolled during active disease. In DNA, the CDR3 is TGTGCCAGCAGCCGCGGACAGGGGGCTTTGAACACTGAAGCTTTCTTT. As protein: CASSRGQGALNTEAFF.